This T cell receptor beta chain came from a study of CD8 T cells in ankylosing spondylitis. Findings and limits, study-wide: Earlier authors reported some of these motif variants in reactive arthritis synovial fluid and blood. The study identified a TCR beta motif of several highly homologous variants that appeared characteristic of ankylosing spondylitis blood. Disease-linked clones, CD8+, were relatively rare in peripheral blood.

V was cut by 7 bases and J by 8 bases, with 17 bases left in between. CDR3 size: 13 residues. With regard to this clonotype: Antigen specificity is unknown.

TCRdb re-derived calls from the 5' RACE reads in MiXCR, one entry per CDR3 protein. The sample includes approximately 400,000 distinct CDR3 sequences, 25% to 30% seen only once; the top ten take about 1%. The origin of this receptor is a male donor with ankylosing spondylitis. Sequenced: blood, either unsorted or a sorted T cell fraction (not recorded which). The chain has TRBV12-3 or TRBV12-4 and TRBJ1-2; TRBD1 might be the D (5 bases). The CDR3 nucleotides are TGTGCCAGCACCCTACAGGTCTTTGGAGGCTACACCTTC. This translates into CASTLQVFGGYTF.